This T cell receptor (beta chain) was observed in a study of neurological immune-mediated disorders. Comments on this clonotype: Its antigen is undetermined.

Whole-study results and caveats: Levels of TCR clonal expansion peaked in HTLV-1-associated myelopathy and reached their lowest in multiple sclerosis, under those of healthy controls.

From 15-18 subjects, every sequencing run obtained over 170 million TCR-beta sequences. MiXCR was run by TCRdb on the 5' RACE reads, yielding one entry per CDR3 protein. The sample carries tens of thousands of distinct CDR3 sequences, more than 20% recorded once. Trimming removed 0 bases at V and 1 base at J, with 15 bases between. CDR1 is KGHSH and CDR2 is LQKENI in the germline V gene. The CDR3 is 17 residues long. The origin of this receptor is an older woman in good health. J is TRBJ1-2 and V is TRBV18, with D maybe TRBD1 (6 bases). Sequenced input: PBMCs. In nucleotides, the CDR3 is TGTGCCAGCTCACCACCGGTGATCAGGGGCTTTAACTATGGCTACACCTTC. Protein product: CASSPPVIRGFNYGYTF.